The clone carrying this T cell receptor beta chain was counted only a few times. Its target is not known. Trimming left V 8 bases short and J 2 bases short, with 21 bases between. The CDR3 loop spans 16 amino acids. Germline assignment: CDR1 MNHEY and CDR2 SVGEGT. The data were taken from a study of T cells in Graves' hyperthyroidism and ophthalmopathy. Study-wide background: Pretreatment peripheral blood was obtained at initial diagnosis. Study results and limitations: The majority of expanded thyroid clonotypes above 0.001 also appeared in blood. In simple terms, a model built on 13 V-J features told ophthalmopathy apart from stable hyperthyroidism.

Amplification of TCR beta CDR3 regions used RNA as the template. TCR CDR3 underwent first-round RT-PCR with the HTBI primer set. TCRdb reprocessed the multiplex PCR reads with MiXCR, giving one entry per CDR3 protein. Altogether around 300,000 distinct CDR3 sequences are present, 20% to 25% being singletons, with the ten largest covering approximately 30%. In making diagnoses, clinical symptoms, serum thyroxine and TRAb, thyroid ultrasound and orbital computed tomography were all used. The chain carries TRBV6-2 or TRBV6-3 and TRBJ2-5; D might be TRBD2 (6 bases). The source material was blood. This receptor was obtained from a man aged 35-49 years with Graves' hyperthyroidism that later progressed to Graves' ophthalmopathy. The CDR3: CASSWKWRGRQETQYF. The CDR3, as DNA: TGTGCCAGCTCCTGGAAGTGGAGGGGAAGGCAAGAGACCCAGTACTTC.